What follows are 32 T cell receptor beta chains derived from one specimen sequenced in a study of shared clonotypes between healthy human individuals (dated by TCRdb to 2020 to 2021). Library prep was done by the immunoSEQ multiplex PCR assay. TCRdb provides this immuneACCESS table in a form limited to in-frame rearrangements. Some clones are lacking; in checked studies, under half of them reflect an unresolved V gene, and why the rest are absent is not known. The sample table contains around 1,000,000 clones; only one count was recorded for 60% to 80% of them. Jointly, the top ten make up approximately 0.95% of the sample. The sequencing sample was made of memory CD4+ T cells from PBMCs. The cell subset or site label corresponds to: CD45RA-negative fraction. These receptors originate from a man aged 18-30 years in good health. Some clones in this sample may be carry-over from other donors' samples.

This clone was observed a single time. The junction departs from the called germline gene at one end, perhaps through a read error. This chain links TRBV10-3 with TRBJ2-7, with a weak D call TRBD2 (6 bases). CDR3 length equals 14 residues. Germline CDR1 and CDR2: ENHRY and SYGVKD. The CDR3 region is CASSPGDWNYEQYF. Here the CDR3 DNA reads TGTGCCAGCAGTCCCGGGGACTGGAACTACGAGCAGTACTTC.

This clone was picked up a small number of times. The genes are TRBV29-1 and TRBJ1-2, with D perhaps TRBD1 (6 bases). V was pared by 6 bases and J by 8 bases, with 22 bases between. The CDR3 is made up of 14 amino acids. The germline gives CDR1 SQVTM, CDR2 ANQGSEA. The CDR3 DNA reads TGCAGCGTGGTTGAAGGCGGGGGCGGTTTGGGCTACACCTTC. Amino acids: CSVVEGGGGLGYTF.

The chain employs TRBV5-6 and TRBJ2-3; no clear D. V lost 5 bases to trimming and J lost 4 bases, with 17 bases between them. The CDR3 runs 15 residues. CDR1 and CDR2 (germline): SGHDT, YYEEEE. As DNA, the CDR3 is TGTGCCAGCAGGTTCGGACGTGGGTGGCCAGATACGCAGTATTTT. Translated: CASRFGRGWPDTQYF.

This chain's CDR3 is CASSPAGGGQSQHF. CDR3 nucleotides: TGTGCCAGCAGCCCAGCCGGGGGGGGACAGTCCCAGCATTTT. V and J are TRBV7-2 and TRBJ1-5; 7 bases match TRBD1. This CDR3 has 14 residues. V lost 5 bases to trimming and J lost 11 bases; unmatched junction nucleotides: 12. The V gene's germline CDR1 is SGHTA and CDR2 FQGNSA.

The V call is TRBV5-1, the J call TRBJ1-2, with TRBD1 identical over 9 bases. Germline CDR1 SGHRS, CDR2 YFSETQ. The CDR3 extends over 14 amino acids. The trim removed 4 bases at V and 7 bases at J, leaving 8 bases unmatched. CDR3 protein: CASSLLTGGPGYTF. The CDR3, as DNA: TGCGCCAGCAGCCTACTCACAGGGGGCCCTGGCTACACCTTC.

This chain links TRBV2 with TRBJ2-1, with 13 bases fitting TRBD2. Looked up from germline, CDR1 is SNHLY and CDR2 is FYNNEI. The CDR3 has 15 amino acids. V lost 7 bases and J lost 9; bases outside the gene matches: 9. The DNA of the CDR3 is TGTGCCAGCATGGGGACTAGCGGGATCATAGGTGAGCAGTTCTTC. This encodes CASMGTSGIIGEQFF.

This clone was picked up one time. This CDR3 reads CSVGGAGANVLTF. CDR3 coding DNA: TGCAGCGTTGGCGGGGCTGGGGCCAACGTCCTGACTTTC. The rearrangement links TRBV29-1 to TRBJ2-6, with D perhaps matching TRBD2 (6 bases). V was trimmed by 4 bases and J by 2 bases, leaving 6 bases between them. CDR1 and CDR2 (germline): SQVTM, ANQGSEA. This CDR3 is built from 13 residues.

The V gene is TRBV6-5, the J gene TRBJ2-1; tentatively, D is TRBD1 or TRBD2 (5 bases each). Germline assignment: CDR1 MNHEY and CDR2 SVGAGI. The CDR3 is 13 amino acids. The V end was cut by 6 bases, the J end by 5 bases, with 11 bases between. CDR3 DNA sequence: TGTGCCAGCAGACCCCGGGACCACAATGAGCAGTTCTTC. Its protein product is CASRPRDHNEQFF.

The rearrangement links TRBV7-6 to TRBJ2-7; D is uncertain. V lost 0 bases and J lost 4, with 16 bases in between. The germline gives CDR1 SGHVS, CDR2 FNYEAQ. CDR3 size: 16 residues. CDR3 protein: CASSLASGNSQYEQYF. In DNA form, the CDR3 reads TGTGCCAGCAGCTTAGCGTCTGGTAATTCGCAATACGAGCAGTACTTC. Variable domain in full (rest from reference TRBV7-6 and TRBJ2-7): GAGVSQSPRYKVTKRGQDVALRCDPISGHVSLYWYRQALGQGPEFLTYFNYEAQQDKSGLPNDRFSAERPEGSISTLTIQRTEQRDSAMYRCASSLASGNSQYEQYFGPGTRLTVT.

This clone was seen a single time. The chain has TRBV5-1 and TRBJ1-1; weak D call: TRBD1 (6 bases). Trimming left V 5 bases short and J 0 bases short, with 14 bases between. In germline, CDR1 is SGHRS, CDR2 YFSETQ. This CDR3 comprises 15 residues. CDR3 coding DNA: TGCGCCAGCAGGGGGTCGGGGGCCTTGAACACTGAAGCTTTCTTT. It yields the protein CASRGSGALNTEAFF.

Of note for this clone: A read error may explain this, as a much larger clone is one base away. The sample contains more than one DNA sequence encoding this CDR3. This chain joins TRBV4-2 and TRBJ1-1; D might be TRBD1 (6 bases). This CDR3 spans 14 amino acids. Germline assignment: CDR1 LGHNA and CDR2 YNFKEQ. V was clipped by 1 base and J by 11 bases, with 17 bases between them. The CDR3 loop reads CASSQGLDSQGAFF. The DNA for the CDR3 is TGTGCCAGCAGCCAAGGCCTAGACAGCCAGGGGGCTTTCTTT.

The gene calls are TRBV5-4 and TRBJ2-1; D is possibly TRBD2 (7 bases). The CDR3 totals 19 residues. Germline V gene sequence: CDR1 SGHNT, CDR2 YYREEE (reference sequence). The V gene lost 2 bases and the J gene lost 3 bases, with 24 bases spanning the gap. The CDR3, as DNA: TGTGCCAGCAGCTTTTTAAGGGCGGGTGCGGGGGACAACTACAATGAGCAGTTCTTC. Translated, it gives CASSFLRAGAGDNYNEQFF. The variable domain in full, completed from reference TRBV5-4 and TRBJ2-1, reads ETGVTQSPTHLIKTRGQQVTLRCSSQSGHNTVSWYQQALGQGPQFIFQYYREEENGRGNFPPRFSGLQFPNYSSELNVNALELDDSALYLCASSFLRAGAGDNYNEQFFGPGTRLTVL.

V is TRBV30 and J is TRBJ2-1; TRBD2 might be the D (7 bases). CDR3 size: 14 residues. V was pared by 3 bases and J by 11 bases, with 20 bases between. Per germline, CDR1 GTSNPN and CDR2 SVGIG (reference sequence). This chain's CDR3 is CAWSFGGGAQKQFF. CDR3 nucleotides: TGTGCCTGGAGCTTCGGTGGGGGGGCGCAAAAGCAGTTCTTC.

A few counts support this clone. This chain links TRBV18 with TRBJ2-1; TRBD2 matches 8 bases. This CDR3 region has 17 residues. Germline values: CDR1 KGHSH, CDR2 LQKENI. V was clipped by 2 bases and J by 5 bases; unmatched bases: 11. This CDR3 is CASSPRHSGKANNEQFF. CDR3 nucleotide sequence: TGTGCCAGCTCACCAAGACATAGCGGGAAGGCGAACAATGAGCAGTTCTTC.

The chain uses TRBV5-4 and TRBJ2-1; 8 bases agree with TRBD2. J was trimmed by 5 bases and V by 3 bases; bases with no gene match: 4. The CDR3 spans 14 residues. CDR1 is SGHNT and CDR2 is YYREEE in the germline V gene (reference sequence). In nucleotides, the CDR3 is TGTGCCAGCAGCTCCCAACTAGCGGACAATGAGCAGTTCTTC. This encodes CASSSQLADNEQFF.

The chain joins TRBV18 to TRBJ2-1; no firm D call. Trimming removed 2 bases at V and 5 bases at J, with 13 bases between. Germline V lookup: CDR1 KGHSH, CDR2 LQKENI. The CDR3 totals 15 residues. This CDR3 is CASSPGWSGHNEQFF. The CDR3 DNA reads TGTGCCAGCTCACCAGGCTGGTCGGGTCACAATGAGCAGTTCTTC. Combining the CDR3 with reference TRBV18 and TRBJ2-1 gives the whole variable domain NAGVMQNPRHLVRRRGQEARLRCSPMKGHSHVYWYRQLPEEGLKFMVYLQKENIIDESGMPKERFSAEFPKEGPSILRIQQVVRGDSAAYFCASSPGWSGHNEQFFGPGTRLTVL.

This sequence joins TRBV27 and TRBJ2-2, with 13 bases that match TRBD2. This CDR3 has 18 amino acids. Per the germline V gene, CDR1 is MNHEY and CDR2 is SMNVEV (reference sequence). V was clipped by 2 bases and J by 4 bases; unmatched bases: 7. CDR3 amino acids: CASSLLGRLAGGTGELFF. CDR3 sequence (DNA): TGTGCCAGCAGTTTACTGGGCCGACTAGCGGGAGGCACCGGGGAGCTGTTTTTT.

The genes are TRBV5-1 and TRBJ2-5; 9 bases align to TRBD2. V trimming: 1 base; J trimming: 5 bases; junction bases outside the gene matches: 6. CDR3 size: 15 residues. The germline V gene encodes CDR1 SGHRS and CDR2 YFSETQ. CDR3 sequence reads: CASSLIAGDLETQYF. DNA for the CDR3: TGCGCCAGCAGCTTGATAGCGGGAGACTTGGAGACCCAGTACTTC.

For the CDR3, the DNA is TGTGCCAGCTCACCAAGACCGGAGGGTACAGATACGCAGTATTTT. It specifies CASSPRPEGTDTQYF. The V call is TRBV18, the J call TRBJ2-3; weak D call: TRBD2 (6 bases). Germline CDR1 and CDR2: KGHSH and LQKENI. The CDR3 length is 15 residues. The V gene lost 2 bases and the J gene lost 3 bases, with 12 bases spanning the gap.

The rearrangement uses TRBV6-1 and TRBJ1-1; unclear D gene. V lost 6 bases and J lost 1, with 12 bases in between. This CDR3 contains 14 residues. The germline V gene encodes CDR1 MNHNS and CDR2 SASEGT. CDR3 loop: CASSRLRQNTEAFF. The CDR3 nucleotides are TGTGCCAGCAGCCGATTACGGCAGAACACTGAAGCTTTCTTT.

Details on this clone: Other DNA sequences within the sample encode an identical CDR3. The V gene is TRBV18, the J gene TRBJ1-1; no reliable D call. Germline V gene lookup returns CDR1 KGHSH and CDR2 LQKENI. V lost 3 bases to trimming and J lost 1 base, with 9 bases between them. The CDR3 is 14 amino acids. The CDR3 here is CASSPGRGNTEAFF. The CDR3 nucleotides read TGTGCCAGCTCACCCGGCCGGGGGAACACTGAAGCTTTCTTT.

The chain carries TRBV6-4 and TRBJ1-2; TRBD1 matches 8 bases. The germline gives CDR1 MRHNA, CDR2 SNTAGT. V was pared by 4 bases and J by 3 bases, with 4 bases of the junction left unmatched. CDR3 length equals 14 residues. CDR3 residues: CASSVTGGHYGYTF. The CDR3 DNA follows: TGTGCCAGCAGTGTAACAGGGGGACACTATGGCTACACCTTC.

Ten or more counts support this clone. The gene calls are TRBV6-6 and TRBJ2-1; TRBD2 is a possible D gene (5 bases). The CDR3 runs to 13 residues. CDR1 is MNHNY and CDR2 is SVGAGI in the germline V gene (reference sequence). The germline V and J ends were trimmed by 4 bases and 8 bases, with 12 bases remaining between them. In nucleotides, the CDR3 is TGTGCCAGCAGTTCACTGACCGGGGATGAGCAGTTCTTC. It translates to CASSSLTGDEQFF.

This clone is a singleton in its sample. Different DNA sequences within this sample yield the same CDR3. This chain connects TRBV4-3 to TRBJ2-5; TRBD2 is a possible D gene (5 bases). Deletions cut 0 bases from V and 5 bases from J, with 7 bases between. This CDR3 is built from 13 residues. Germline loops: CDR1 LGHNA, CDR2 YSLEER. CDR3 region: CASSQDRGETQYF. CDR3 nucleotides: TGCGCCAGCAGCCAAGATCGAGGGGAGACCCAGTACTTC.

The rearrangement links TRBV30 to TRBJ2-6; no definite D call. The germline V gene encodes CDR1 GTSNPN and CDR2 SVGIG (reference sequence). The CDR3 sequence is 17 residues long. With 5 bases removed from V and 5 bases from J, the gap between germline ends came to 22 bases. For the CDR3, the DNA is TGTGCCTGGTCAGCAATGCGTTATAAAAGTCGGGCCAACGTCCTGACTTTC. Amino acid sequence: CAWSAMRYKSRANVLTF.

V and J are TRBV7-8 and TRBJ1-1, with 9 bases lining up with TRBD1. CDR1 is SGHVS, CDR2 FQNEAQ, per germline. With V trimmed by 6 bases and J by 1 base, 12 bases remained unmatched. The CDR3 totals 17 residues. The CDR3 nucleotides read TGTGCCAGCAGTCTCCGGGACAGGGCGGGGAGGAACACTGAAGCTTTCTTT. It encodes CASSLRDRAGRNTEAFF.

The J gene is TRBJ2-4, the V gene TRBV4-3, with D maybe TRBD2 (5 bases). The V end lost 0 bases, the J end lost 7 bases, and 10 bases lay between the germline ends. Germline V gives CDR1 LGHNA, CDR2 YSLEER. The CDR3 spans 14 residues. CDR3 coding DNA: TGCGCCAGCAGCCAAGACCGACTACAGAACATTCAGTACTTC. Protein: CASSQDRLQNIQYF.

This chain uses TRBV2 with TRBJ2-7; D call uncertain. This CDR3 spans 11 amino acids. Looked up from germline, CDR1 is SNHLY and CDR2 is FYNNEI. The V and J ends lost 6 bases and 5 bases respectively, with 8 bases between them. The CDR3 is CASRILNEQYF. CDR3 nucleotides: TGTGCCAGCAGGATCCTCAACGAGCAGTACTTC.

The V and J genes are TRBV5-5 and TRBJ1-2, with D unclear. V was pared by 1 base and J by 3 bases, with 13 bases between. Germline V lookup: CDR1 SGHKS, CDR2 YYEKEE (reference sequence). The CDR3 runs 15 residues. CDR3 in amino acids: CASSLSPSADYGYTF. The CDR3 bases are TGTGCCAGCAGCTTGTCCCCCTCCGCGGACTATGGCTACACCTTC.

This rearrangement joins TRBV6-6 to TRBJ2-7; D uncertain. The CDR3 runs to 13 residues. CDR1 and CDR2 (germline): MNHNY, SVGAGI (reference sequence). With 2 bases removed from V and 1 base from J, the gap between germline ends came to 6 bases. This chain's CDR3 is CASSYGQSYEQYF. The CDR3 nucleotides read TGTGCCAGCAGTTACGGGCAGTCCTACGAGCAGTACTTC.

This chain connects TRBV5-4 to TRBJ1-4; the D gene is possibly TRBD1 (6 bases). Germline CDR1 SGHNT, CDR2 YYREEE (reference sequence). The V gene lost 0 bases and the J gene lost 5 bases, with 11 bases spanning the gap. The CDR3 runs to 15 residues. The CDR3 DNA is TGTGCCAGCAGCTTGGCGGCAGGGGAAAATGAAAAACTGTTTTTT. It encodes CASSLAAGENEKLFF. The full variable domain, with the rest looked up from reference TRBV5-4 and TRBJ1-4, is ETGVTQSPTHLIKTRGQQVTLRCSSQSGHNTVSWYQQALGQGPQFIFQYYREEENGRGNFPPRFSGLQFPNYSSELNVNALELDDSALYLCASSLAAGENEKLFFGSGTQLSVL.

Remarks on this clone: Within the sample, other DNA sequences also encode this same CDR3. V is TRBV5-6 and J is TRBJ1-3; tentative D call: TRBD1 (6 bases). Looked up from germline, CDR1 is SGHDT and CDR2 is YYEEEE. The CDR3 spans 15 residues. The V gene lost 2 bases and the J gene lost 0 bases, with 9 bases spanning the gap. DNA for the CDR3: TGTGCCAGCAGCTTAACAGGGAGCTCTGGAAACACCATATATTTT. Its translation is CASSLTGSSGNTIYF. The variable domain in full, completed from reference TRBV5-6 and TRBJ1-3, reads DAGVTQSPTHLIKTRGQQVTLRCSPKSGHDTVSWYQQALGQGPQFIFQYYEEEERQRGNFPDRFSGHQFPNYSSELNVNALLLGDSALYLCASSLTGSSGNTIYFGEGSWLTVV.